This TCR beta chain was obtained from a study of control samples from healthy donors and cancer patients. About this clone itself: The same CDR3 also results from other DNA sequences found in this sample.

The method was immunoSEQ multiplex PCR; TCRdb's version includes in-frame clones alone and lacks a portion of them. Of 70,000 to 80,000 clones detected, roughly 84% appear once; the ten largest clones hold over 3.5%. The CDR3 contains 16 residues. The V gene's germline CDR1 is MDHEN and CDR2 SYDVKM. Germline trimming cut 5 bases from V and 5 bases from J; bases unmatched to any gene: 8. This chain uses TRBV28 with TRBJ2-3; 12 nucleotides align to TRBD2. The clonotype was recovered from a woman between 50 and 59 years old in good health. Sequencing was carried out using blood. The CDR3 region is CASSSLAGGGQDTQYF. The CDR3 nucleotides are TGTGCCAGCAGTAGTCTAGCGGGAGGGGGACAAGATACGCAGTATTTT.